What follows is one TCR beta chain and its context. Germline V gives CDR1 KGHSH, CDR2 LQKENI. V was clipped by 3 bases and J by 5 bases, with 16 bases between them. CDR3 length: 15 amino acids. TCRdb's table, derived via immunoSEQ multiplex PCR, lists solely in-frame clones and lacks some. This sample has tens of thousands of clones, with under 95% found just once. The sample originates from a study of T cell changes during pregnancy in multiple sclerosis. The sample in question was peripheral blood, obtained before pregnancy. This TCR came from a female donor with multiple sclerosis, enrolled in a pregnancy study. This chain connects TRBV18 to TRBJ2-5, with D possibly matching TRBD1 (6 bases). CDR3 sequence reads: CASSPDPQGRETQYF. The CDR3 coding sequence is TGTGCCAGCTCACCTGACCCACAGGGACGGGAGACCCAGTACTTC.